Listed below are T cell receptor beta chains from one sample, sequenced in a study of T cell responses to AZD1222 COVID-19 vaccine. The table came from immunoSEQ multiplex PCR; TCRdb's copy has only in-frame clones and leaves some out. The sample lists over 110,000 clones; 92% were seen once. Sequenced material: peripheral blood, taken on day 0 of AZD1222 vaccination. The receptors were gathered from an adult in good health. The CDR3 runs from the conserved cysteine through the conserved F or W. D genes are given only for firm matches. For some rows the clone size is stated as once, few or many, or as a class when expanded; others skip it.

V gene: TRBV19; J gene: TRBJ1-3; clone size: -; D gene: -; CDR3 protein: CASNQVGNTIYF; CDR3 DNA: TGTGCCAGTAATCAGGTTGGAAACACCATATATTTT
V gene: TRBV6-4; J gene: TRBJ1-1; clone size: -; D gene: TRBD1; CDR3 protein: CASRSGTAGTEAFF; CDR3 DNA: TGTGCCAGTCGTTCCGGGACAGCAGGCACTGAAGCTTTCTTT
V gene: TRBV30; J gene: TRBJ2-1; clone size: -; D gene: TRBD2; CDR3 protein: CAWVSSGSTDEQFF; CDR3 DNA: TGTGCCTGGGTTTCTAGCGGGAGTACCGATGAGCAGTTCTTC
V gene: TRBV19; J gene: TRBJ2-5; clone size: -; D gene: -; CDR3 protein: CASSRIRQLETQYF; CDR3 DNA: TGTGCCAGTAGTAGGATACGCCAATTGGAGACCCAGTACTTC
V gene: TRBV7-2; J gene: TRBJ2-1; clone size: -; D gene: TRBD2; CDR3 protein: CASSLVGGRGYNEQFF; CDR3 DNA: TGTGCCAGCAGCTTAGTTGGCGGGAGGGGCTACAATGAGCAGTTCTTC
V gene: TRBV12-3/TRBV12-4; J gene: TRBJ1-3; clone size: once; D gene: -; CDR3 protein: CASSLVSGNTIYF; CDR3 DNA: TGTGCCAGCAGTCTTGTCTCTGGAAACACCATATATTTT
V gene: TRBV7-9; J gene: TRBJ2-7; clone size: -; D gene: -; CDR3 protein: CASSPPPSYEQYF; CDR3 DNA: TGTGCCAGCAGCCCCCCACCCTCCTACGAGCAGTACTTC
V gene: TRBV11-2; J gene: TRBJ2-7; clone size: few; D gene: TRBD1; CDR3 protein: CASSPTGARPYEQYF; CDR3 DNA: TGTGCCAGCAGTCCGACAGGGGCCCGTCCATACGAGCAGTACTTC
V gene: TRBV11-2; J gene: TRBJ1-1; clone size: -; D gene: TRBD1; CDR3 protein: CASSWGTGGVTEAFF; CDR3 DNA: TGTGCCAGCAGCTGGGGGACAGGGGGCGTTACTGAAGCTTTCTTT
V gene: TRBV5-1; J gene: TRBJ2-7; clone size: -; D gene: TRBD1; CDR3 protein: CASSWDRESEQYF; CDR3 DNA: TGCGCCAGCAGTTGGGACAGGGAAAGCGAGCAGTACTTC
V gene: TRBV7-6; J gene: TRBJ2-2; clone size: few; D gene: TRBD2; CDR3 protein: CASSFTFGAGGLDTGELFF; CDR3 DNA: TGTGCCAGCAGCTTTACTTTTGGGGCGGGAGGTTTGGACACCGGGGAGCTGTTTTTT
V gene: TRBV30; J gene: TRBJ1-2; clone size: -; D gene: -; CDR3 protein: CAWSETSYYGYTF; CDR3 DNA: TGTGCCTGGAGTGAGACAAGTTACTATGGCTACACCTTC
V gene: TRBV3-1/TRBV3-2; J gene: TRBJ2-1; clone size: -; D gene: TRBD2; CDR3 protein: CASSQDLRGMSEQFF; CDR3 DNA: TGTGCCAGCAGCCAAGATCTGCGGGGGATGAGTGAGCAGTTCTTC
V gene: TRBV10-1; J gene: TRBJ2-7; clone size: -; D gene: TRBD2; CDR3 protein: CASTGTTSVEQYF; CDR3 DNA: TGCGCCAGCACCGGGACTACCTCCGTTGAGCAGTACTTC
V gene: TRBV6-2/TRBV6-3; J gene: TRBJ2-1; clone size: -; D gene: TRBD1; CDR3 protein: CASSYPGQVNDEQFF; CDR3 DNA: TGTGCCAGCAGTTACCCTGGACAGGTGAACGATGAGCAGTTCTTC
V gene: TRBV29-1; J gene: TRBJ1-2; clone size: -; D gene: -; CDR3 protein: CSVFQEHSGGYGYTF; CDR3 DNA: TGCAGCGTTTTCCAGGAACACAGCGGGGGATATGGCTACACCTTC
V gene: TRBV7-8; J gene: TRBJ2-1; clone size: -; D gene: TRBD2; CDR3 protein: CASSLGGLAGDNEQFF; CDR3 DNA: TGTGCCAGCAGCTTAGGGGGACTAGCGGGAGACAATGAGCAGTTCTTC
V gene: TRBV7-9; J gene: TRBJ1-2; clone size: -; D gene: -; CDR3 protein: CASSHLGVSGYTF; CDR3 DNA: TGTGCCAGCAGCCACCTGGGTGTGAGTGGCTACACCTTC
V gene: TRBV21-1; J gene: TRBJ1-3; clone size: -; D gene: -; CDR3 protein: CASRPDRF; CDR3 DNA: TGTGCCAGCAGGCCGGACAGGTTT
V gene: TRBV12-3/TRBV12-4; J gene: TRBJ1-1; clone size: -; D gene: -; CDR3 protein: CASRGANTEAFF; CDR3 DNA: TGTGCCAGCAGGGGAGCCAACACTGAAGCTTTCTTT
V gene: TRBV25-1; J gene: TRBJ1-6; clone size: -; D gene: -; CDR3 protein: CASSETGRVNSPLHF; CDR3 DNA: TGTGCCAGCAGTGAGACCGGGAGGGTTAATTCACCCCTCCACTTT
V gene: TRBV6-2/TRBV6-3; J gene: TRBJ2-2; clone size: -; D gene: TRBD2; CDR3 protein: CASSYRRLAGDTGELFF; CDR3 DNA: TGTGCCAGCAGTTACCGACGACTAGCGGGGGACACCGGGGAGCTGTTTTTT
V gene: TRBV24-1; J gene: TRBJ1-1; clone size: -; D gene: -; CDR3 protein: CATSDYAGEAFF; CDR3 DNA: TGTGCCACCAGTGATTACGCAGGAGAAGCTTTCTTT
V gene: TRBV5-8; J gene: TRBJ2-1; clone size: -; D gene: -; CDR3 protein: CASSLEQHYNEQFF; CDR3 DNA: TGTGCCAGCAGCTTGGAGCAGCACTACAATGAGCAGTTCTTC
V gene: TRBV27; J gene: TRBJ2-7; clone size: -; D gene: -; CDR3 protein: CASSPATYNYEQYF; CDR3 DNA: TGTGCCAGCAGTCCCGCGACTTACAACTACGAGCAGTACTTC
V gene: TRBV30; J gene: TRBJ2-7; clone size: -; D gene: -; CDR3 protein: CAWKGSYEQYF; CDR3 DNA: TGTGCCTGGAAGGGCTCTTACGAGCAGTACTTC
V gene: TRBV4-2; J gene: TRBJ2-7; clone size: -; D gene: TRBD2; CDR3 protein: CASSQVGGSVTYEQYF; CDR3 DNA: TGTGCCAGCAGCCAAGTGGGCGGGAGTGTTACCTACGAGCAGTACTTC
V gene: TRBV7-2; J gene: TRBJ1-4; clone size: -; D gene: -; CDR3 protein: CASGPRTTNEKLFF; CDR3 DNA: TGTGCCAGCGGTCCCCGAACAACTAATGAAAAACTGTTTTTT
V gene: TRBV10-1; J gene: TRBJ2-2; clone size: -; D gene: TRBD2; CDR3 protein: CASSETSGHTGELFF; CDR3 DNA: TGCGCCAGCAGTGAAACTAGCGGCCACACCGGGGAGCTGTTTTTT
V gene: TRBV28; J gene: TRBJ2-5; clone size: -; D gene: TRBD1; CDR3 protein: CATTRGGTGGIQETQYF; CDR3 DNA: TGTGCCACCACACGGGGCGGGACAGGGGGAATCCAAGAGACCCAGTACTTC
V gene: TRBV5-1; J gene: TRBJ2-3; clone size: -; D gene: TRBD2; CDR3 protein: CASSRIAGEADTQYF; CDR3 DNA: TGCGCCAGCAGCAGAATAGCGGGAGAAGCAGATACGCAGTATTTT
V gene: TRBV2; J gene: TRBJ2-1; clone size: -; D gene: TRBD1; CDR3 protein: CASSNTRGYYNEQFF; CDR3 DNA: TGTGCCAGCAGTAATACCAGGGGGTACTACAATGAGCAGTTCTTC
V gene: TRBV7-9; J gene: TRBJ1-5; clone size: -; D gene: -; CDR3 protein: CASSPTSGNQPQHF; CDR3 DNA: TGTGCCAGCAGCCCTACATCCGGTAATCAGCCCCAGCATTTT
V gene: TRBV6-5; J gene: TRBJ1-2; clone size: few; D gene: -; CDR3 protein: CASIQRGSTSGYTF; CDR3 DNA: TGTGCCAGCATCCAAAGGGGTTCGACGTCTGGCTACACCTTC
V gene: TRBV24-1; J gene: TRBJ1-5; clone size: -; D gene: -; CDR3 protein: CATSDTGPDQPQHF; CDR3 DNA: TGTGCCACCAGTGATACGGGGCCTGACCAGCCCCAGCATTTT
V gene: TRBV6-5; J gene: TRBJ1-2; clone size: -; D gene: -; CDR3 protein: CASSYGPDSGYTF; CDR3 DNA: TGTGCCAGCAGTTATGGGCCAGATAGTGGCTACACCTTC
V gene: TRBV19; J gene: TRBJ2-1; clone size: once; D gene: TRBD2; CDR3 protein: CASRGGTSVNEQFF; CDR3 DNA: TGTGCCAGCAGGGGGGGGACTAGCGTTAATGAGCAGTTCTTC
V gene: TRBV3-1/TRBV3-2; J gene: TRBJ1-1; clone size: -; D gene: -; CDR3 protein: CASSDRTGNTEAFF; CDR3 DNA: TGTGCCAGCAGCGACCGTACAGGGAACACTGAAGCTTTCTTT
V gene: TRBV27; J gene: TRBJ1-1; clone size: -; D gene: -; CDR3 protein: CASSLWSGNTEAFF; CDR3 DNA: TGTGCCAGCAGTTTATGGAGCGGGAACACTGAAGCTTTCTTT
V gene: TRBV6-6; J gene: TRBJ1-1; clone size: -; D gene: -; CDR3 protein: CASSETRRDTEAFF; CDR3 DNA: TGTGCCAGCAGTGAGACCAGGAGGGACACTGAAGCTTTCTTT
V gene: TRBV19; J gene: TRBJ1-2; clone size: -; D gene: TRBD1; CDR3 protein: CASSIPGTGTNYGYTF; CDR3 DNA: TGTGCCAGTAGTATTCCCGGGACAGGGACTAACTATGGCTACACCTTC
V gene: TRBV6-2/TRBV6-3; J gene: TRBJ2-5; clone size: -; D gene: TRBD1; CDR3 protein: CASSYSDRGETQYF; CDR3 DNA: TGTGCCAGCAGTTACTCGGACAGGGGAGAGACCCAGTACTTC
V gene: TRBV11-2; J gene: TRBJ2-7; clone size: -; D gene: TRBD2; CDR3 protein: CASSLGAGAYEQYF; CDR3 DNA: TGTGCCAGCAGCTTAGGGGCGGGGGCCTACGAGCAGTACTTC
V gene: TRBV7-2; J gene: TRBJ2-2; clone size: once; D gene: -; CDR3 protein: CASSMRQGSSTGELFF; CDR3 DNA: TGTGCCAGCAGCATGCGGCAGGGATCGAGCACCGGGGAGCTGTTTTTT
V gene: TRBV24-1; J gene: TRBJ1-6; clone size: -; D gene: -; CDR3 protein: CATSERSGENSPLHF; CDR3 DNA: TGTGCCACCAGTGAAAGGTCTGGGGAAAATTCACCCCTCCACTTT
V gene: TRBV4-1; J gene: TRBJ2-1; clone size: -; D gene: TRBD2; CDR3 protein: CASSQDSGRINNEQFF; CDR3 DNA: TGCGCCAGCAGCCAAGATAGCGGGAGAATCAACAATGAGCAGTTCTTC